Listed below are T cell receptor beta chains from one sample, sequenced in a study of human T cells and chemical hapten exposure. TCRdb re-derived calls from the RACE reads in MiXCR, one entry per CDR3 protein. The sample carries tens of thousands of distinct CDR3 sequences, approximately 11% recorded once. Sequencing was performed on whole blood, taken in connection with sensitization to the hapten diphenylcyclopropenone (DPC). The receptors originated from a woman aged 25 to 39 with alopecia areata. Some clones in this sample may be carry-over from other donors' samples. The CDR3 runs from the conserved cysteine through the conserved F or W. D genes are given only for firm matches. Size tells how often a clone was seen (once, few, many) or the class of an expanded clone, and some rows leave it out.

>TRBV29-1|TRBD1|-|TRBJ2-7
CSVEGGQGMEQYF
TGCAGCGTTGAGGGAGGACAGGGTATGGAGCAGTACTTC
>TRBV5-6|-|many|TRBJ2-5
CASSLQGPGTETQYF
TGTGCCAGCAGCCTCCAAGGTCCGGGGACAGAGACCCAGTACTTC
>TRBV18|TRBD1|many|TRBJ2-1
CASFGTGGDEQFF
TGTGCCAGCTTCGGGACAGGCGGCGATGAGCAGTTCTTC
>TRBV18|TRBD1|-|TRBJ2-5
CASSMGQGEGETQYF
TGTGCCAGCTCTATGGGACAGGGCGAAGGGGAGACCCAGTACTTC
>TRBV12-3/TRBV12-4|-|once|TRBJ2-7
CASSSGGYEQYF
TGTGCCAGCAGTTCGGGCGGGTACGAGCAGTACTTC
>TRBV3-1|-|few|TRBJ2-1
CASSQDRSYEQFF
TGTGCCAGCAGCCAAGATCGGTCTTATGAGCAGTTCTTC
>TRBV7-9|TRBD1|few|TRBJ2-2
CASSLQGASGELFF
TGTGCCAGCAGCTTACAGGGGGCCAGCGGGGAGCTGTTTTTT
>TRBV19|TRBD1|-|TRBJ2-3
CASSTPGQGTTDTQYF
TGTGCCAGTAGTACACCGGGACAGGGGACCACAGATACGCAGTATTTT
>TRBV24-1|TRBD1|-|TRBJ1-5
CATTIWDRDDQPQHF
TGTGCCACCACGATTTGGGACAGAGACGATCAGCCCCAGCATTTT
>TRBV28|TRBD2|many|TRBJ2-3
CASSHGLADSTDTQYF
TGTGCCAGCAGCCACGGACTAGCGGATAGCACAGATACGCAGTATTTT
>TRBV20-1|-|few|TRBJ2-1
CSATVDTRGEQFF
TGCAGTGCTACCGTGGACACTCGGGGTGAGCAGTTCTTC
>TRBV5-6|-|-|TRBJ2-6
CASSYPGAGANVLTF
TGTGCCAGCAGTTACCCAGGGGCTGGGGCCAACGTCCTGACTTTC
>TRBV5-4|-|many|TRBJ2-4
CASSWGVGIQYF
TGTGCCAGCAGCTGGGGAGTTGGCATTCAGTACTTC
>TRBV29-1|TRBD1|many|TRBJ1-6
CSARDRDYNSPLHF
TGCAGCGCTCGGGACAGGGACTATAATTCACCCCTCCACTTT
>TRBV11-1|-|-|TRBJ1-1
CVSSFREDTEAFF
TGTGTCAGCAGCTTCAGAGAGGACACTGAAGCTTTCTTT
>TRBV4-3|-|many|TRBJ1-2
CASSQDDTAQRGYTF
TGCGCCAGCAGCCAAGATGATACGGCCCAGAGGGGCTACACCTTC
>TRBV7-2|TRBD1|few|TRBJ2-6
CASSPQGARFSSASGANVLTF
TGTGCCAGCAGCCCACAGGGGGCGAGGTTTTCTTCCGCTTCTGGGGCCAACGTCCTGACTTTC
>TRBV5-1|TRBD2|few|TRBJ2-5
CASSWDYKETQYF
TGCGCCAGCAGCTGGGACTATAAAGAGACCCAGTACTTC